The present T cell receptor (beta chain) was sequenced within a study of T cells in Graves' hyperthyroidism and ophthalmopathy (dated by TCRdb to about 2019). With regard to the full study: Peripheral blood samples were taken at initial diagnosis, before any treatment was given. The paper describes TCR Vbeta CDR3 sequencing of about 140 peripheral blood samples, made up of 43 ophthalmopathy patients, around 73 hyperthyroidism patients and 17 progressor patients. TCR V-J signatures able to tell the groups apart were searched for in a discovery cohort of 90 to 100 patients, of whom 43 had Graves' ophthalmopathy and under 65 had stable Graves' hyperthyroidism. Prospective prediction of ophthalmopathy was tested in an independent validation cohort consisting of roughly 20 hyperthyroidism patients and around 16 patients who later progressed to ophthalmopathy. After sampling, hyperthyroidism patients received methimazole starting at 30 mg daily, and ophthalmopathy patients received high-dose intravenous methylprednisolone. In more than 5 Graves' hyperthyroidism patients, the study also compared T-cell repertoires from thyroid tissue with T-cell repertoires from blood. The roughly 99 discovery patients were divided at random into training and test sets in a 7:3 ratio. The full study reports these points: No statistical method was used to fix the sample size in advance, and group allocation was not hidden from the investigators. Ophthalmopathy was separated from stable hyperthyroidism by a 13 V-J signature model, with approximately 89% sensitivity and approximately 84% specificity obtained in cross-validation and 80%/75% obtained in testing. In validation, the model predicted progression to ophthalmopathy a median of roughly six months before onset, with around 70% sensitivity and roughly 77% specificity. Most expanded thyroid clonotypes (frequency above 0.001) were also found in blood, which suggests that blood repertoires may mirror thyroid immune responses.

This clonotype was seen ten or more times. No antigen is known for it. The input lacks base qualities; no much larger clone sits a single base away. The TCR beta CDR3 regions were amplified from RNA transcripts. For the first round of RT-PCR on the TCR CDR3, the HTBI primer set was used together with the Qiagen OneStep RT-PCR kit. A second multiplex PCR round built the libraries, followed by size selection and purification. The libraries were sequenced on an Illumina HiSeq2000 using paired-end 100 bp reads. Processing in the source paper ran as follows. SOAPnuke was used to process the raw data, with reads discarded if the reads contained adapters or uncalled bases, had a mean Phred below 15, or lacked an exact constant-primer or identifier match. High-quality paired reads were merged using COPE v1.2.5, and each unique nucleotide sequence was defined as a clonotype. MiTCR v1.1 was used to align clonotypes to the IMGT TRBV, TRBD and TRBJ reference segments. Only V-J combinations with frequency above 0.0001, covering 99% to 99.2% of repertoires, were analysed. The TCS score was defined as the ratio of F50 (clonal expansion) to E x V (chaos), calculated using BLOSUM62-based TCRdist between CDR3 peptides within each V-J. Welch's t-statistics and random forest reduced around 510 V-J features to 13, which were used in a naive Bayes classifier (R e1071). TCRdb applied fastp at Q25 and MiXCR to the public reads, then kept only in-frame beta chains. Each entry is one CDR3 protein sequence, shown with its most common DNA and genes. Here the V and J calls rest on TCRdb's processing, not on the authors' analysis. The sample records approximately 600,000 distinct CDR3 sequences, about 16% of which are singletons. The top ten clones comprise over 3.5% of the sample.

CDR1 and CDR2 are drawn from the germline V gene (reference sequence): MNHEY, SMNVEV. V gives up 2 bases and J gives up 2 bases, and the segment between their germline ends measures 10 bases. The CDR3 runs 14 residues from the cysteine to the phenylalanine. Only CDR3 DNA is held: 42 bases, read in frame from base 1. Graves' hyperthyroidism was defined as stable when no progression to ophthalmopathy occurred over 18 months of follow-up. Hyperthyroidism patients were newly diagnosed, with disease duration under 2 months, and aged 18 to 65 years. Any patient with an uncontrolled infection, another autoimmune disease, pregnancy or lactation was excluded. Clinical symptoms, serum thyroxine and TRAb, thyroid ultrasound, and orbital computed tomography formed the basis for the diagnoses. PBMCs were isolated from roughly 10 ml of fresh peripheral blood by Ficoll-Paque density gradient centrifugation. Total RNA was extracted with Trizol reagent, and quality was checked on an Agilent 2100 Bioanalyzer.

This TCR came from a woman aged 30 to 39 with Graves' hyperthyroidism. The sequence links TRBV27 to TRBJ2-7; no D gene is confidently identified. Sequencing was carried out using blood. The CDR3 corresponds to CASSLGRHPYEQYF. The DNA sequence reads TGTGCCAGCAGTTTAGGGCGGCATCCCTACGAGCAGTACTTC.